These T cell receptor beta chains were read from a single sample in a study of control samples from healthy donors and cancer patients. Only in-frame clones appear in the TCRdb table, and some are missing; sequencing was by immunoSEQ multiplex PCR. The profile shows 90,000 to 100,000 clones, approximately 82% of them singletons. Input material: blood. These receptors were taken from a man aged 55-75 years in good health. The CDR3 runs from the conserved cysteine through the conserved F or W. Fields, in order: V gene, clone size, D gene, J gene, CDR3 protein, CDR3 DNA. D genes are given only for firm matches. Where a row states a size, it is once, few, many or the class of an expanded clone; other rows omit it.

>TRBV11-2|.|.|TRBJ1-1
CASSLPVRTEAFF
TGTGCCAGCAGCTTGCCGGTTAGGACTGAAGCTTTCTTT
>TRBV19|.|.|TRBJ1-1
CASSTPESTPIEAFF
TGTGCCAGTAGTACCCCCGAGTCGACACCCATTGAAGCTTTCTTT
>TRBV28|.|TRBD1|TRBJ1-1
CASSIRQGGRTEAFF
TGTGCCAGCAGTATCCGACAGGGGGGTCGCACTGAAGCTTTCTTT
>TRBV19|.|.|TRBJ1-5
CASSITGAGQPQHF
TGTGCCAGTAGTATCACCGGGGCAGGACAGCCCCAGCATTTT
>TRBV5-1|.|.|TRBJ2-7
CASSLATGAREQYF
TGCGCCAGCAGCTTGGCCACGGGGGCGAGGGAGCAGTACTTC
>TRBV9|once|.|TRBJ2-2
CASSESTRRTGELFF
TGTGCCAGCAGCGAAAGTACTAGAAGGACCGGGGAGCTGTTTTTT
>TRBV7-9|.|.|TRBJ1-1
CASSLSGTEAFF
TGTGCCAGCAGCCTCTCGGGCACTGAAGCTTTCTTT
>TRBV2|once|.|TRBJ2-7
CASRIGRASEQYF
TGTGCCAGCAGAATCGGCAGAGCAAGCGAGCAGTACTTC
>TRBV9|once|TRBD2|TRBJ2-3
CASSVAWRLAGDTQYF
TGTGCCAGCAGCGTAGCTTGGAGACTAGCGGGGGATACGCAGTATTTT
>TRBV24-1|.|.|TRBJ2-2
CATSDRATGLRPGELFF
TGTGCCACCAGTGACCGTGCTACAGGGTTACGTCCCGGGGAGCTGTTTTTT
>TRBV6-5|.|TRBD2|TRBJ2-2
CASIREAAGELFF
TGTGCCAGCATCCGGGAGGCGGCCGGGGAGCTGTTTTTT
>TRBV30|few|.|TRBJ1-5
CAWSGQRNQPQHF
TGTGCCTGGAGTGGACAGAGAAATCAGCCCCAGCATTTT
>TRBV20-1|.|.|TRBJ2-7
CSARGAASAHF
TGCAGTGCTAGGGGGGCGGCATCGGCGCACTTC
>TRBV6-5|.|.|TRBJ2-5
CASSYSTPAQETQYF
TGTGCCAGCAGTTACTCGACCCCAGCACAAGAGACCCAGTACTTC
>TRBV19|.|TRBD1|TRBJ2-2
CASNGQGARELFF
TGTGCCAGTAACGGACAGGGGGCCCGTGAGCTGTTTTTT
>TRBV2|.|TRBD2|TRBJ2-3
CASRIAGGRDTQYF
TGTGCCAGCAGAATAGCGGGGGGGCGGGATACGCAGTATTTT
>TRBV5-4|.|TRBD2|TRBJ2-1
CASSRLAFDSYNEQFF
TGTGCCAGCAGCCGACTAGCTTTCGACTCCTACAATGAGCAGTTCTTC
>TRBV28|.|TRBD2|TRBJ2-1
CASNEDATSVSRESYNEQFF
TGTGCCAGCAACGAGGATGCTACTAGCGTTTCGCGGGAATCCTACAATGAGCAGTTCTTC
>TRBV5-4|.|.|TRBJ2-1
CASSLSAGDNEQFF
TGTGCCAGCAGCTTGTCGGCAGGAGACAATGAGCAGTTCTTC
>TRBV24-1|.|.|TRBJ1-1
CATSEIGWGNTEAFF
TGTGCCACCAGTGAAATAGGGTGGGGGAACACTGAAGCTTTCTTT
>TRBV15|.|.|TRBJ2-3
CATSRDGTDTQYF
TGTGCCACCAGCAGAGATGGGACAGATACGCAGTATTTT
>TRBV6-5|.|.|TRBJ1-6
CASTQGPGSPLHF
TGTGCCAGCACGCAGGGGCCGGGTTCACCCCTCCACTTT
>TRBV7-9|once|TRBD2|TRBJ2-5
CASSLTGGGLETQYF
TGTGCCAGCAGCTTAACGGGGGGGGGTTTGGAGACCCAGTACTTC
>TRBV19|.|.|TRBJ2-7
CASRPGAVGEQYF
TGTGCCAGCCGACCTGGTGCGGTAGGCGAGCAGTACTTC
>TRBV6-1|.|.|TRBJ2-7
CASSEETGSSYEQYF
TGTGCCAGCAGTGAAGAAACAGGTTCTTCCTACGAGCAGTACTTC
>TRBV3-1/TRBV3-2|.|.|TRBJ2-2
CASSPTGGTLTGELFF
TGTGCCAGCAGCCCTACCGGTGGGACCTTAACCGGGGAGCTGTTTTTT
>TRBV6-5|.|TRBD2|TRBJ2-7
CASSTFSGRGHEQYF
TGTGCCAGCAGTACTTTTAGCGGGAGAGGCCACGAGCAGTACTTC
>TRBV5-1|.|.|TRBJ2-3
CASSLRTGTDTQYF
TGCGCCAGCAGCCTCAGGACGGGCACAGATACGCAGTATTTT
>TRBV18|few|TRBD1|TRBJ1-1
CASSPGTGNTEAFF
TGTGCCAGCTCACCAGGGACAGGGAACACTGAAGCTTTCTTT
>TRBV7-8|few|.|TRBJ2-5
CASSSGRGGLTTSETQYF
TGTGCCAGCAGTTCCGGTAGGGGCGGACTTACTACTTCGGAGACCCAGTACTTC
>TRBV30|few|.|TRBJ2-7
CAWSEMAADEQYF
TGTGCCTGGAGTGAGATGGCAGCCGACGAGCAGTACTTC
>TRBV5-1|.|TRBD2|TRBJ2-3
CASSGGTSGIADTQYF
TGCGCCAGCAGCGGGGGGACTAGCGGGATCGCAGATACGCAGTATTTT
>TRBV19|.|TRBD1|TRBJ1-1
CASSPLTGGLGNTEAFF
TGTGCCAGTAGCCCTTTAACAGGGGGTTTAGGGAACACTGAAGCTTTCTTT
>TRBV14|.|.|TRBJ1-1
CASSLRRSTEAFF
TGTGCCAGCAGCCTGAGGAGGAGCACTGAAGCTTTCTTT
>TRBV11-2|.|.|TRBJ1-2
CASSLVNGESYGYTF
TGTGCCAGCAGCTTAGTTAACGGGGAATCCTATGGCTACACCTTC
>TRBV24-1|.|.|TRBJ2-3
CATSGMGDTQYF
TGTGCCACCAGTGGCATGGGAGATACGCAGTATTTT
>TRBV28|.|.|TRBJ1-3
CASTTTGGSGNTIYF
TGTGCCAGCACTACGACGGGGGGTTCTGGAAACACCATATATTTT
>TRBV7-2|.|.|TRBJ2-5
CASSPTLGETQYF
TGTGCCAGCAGCCCAACCTTGGGGGAGACCCAGTACTTC
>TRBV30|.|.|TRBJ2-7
CAWRDGGAPRYEQYF
TGTGCCTGGAGAGATGGTGGGGCCCCTCGCTACGAGCAGTACTTC
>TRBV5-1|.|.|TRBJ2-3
CASRESPGGTDTQYF
TGCGCCAGCAGAGAATCCCCAGGGGGCACAGATACGCAGTATTTT
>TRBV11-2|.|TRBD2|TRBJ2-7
CASSPFSGPDYEQYF
TGTGCCAGCAGCCCCTTTAGCGGGCCGGACTACGAGCAGTACTTC